The 17 T cell receptor beta chains below all came from one sample that was sequenced in a study of cytomegalovirus exposure and HLA in healthy donors. The study ran its PCR with 60 Vbeta and 13 Jbeta primers. TCRdb keeps only in-frame clones here, not all; method: immunoSEQ multiplex PCR. The data contain fewer than 200,000 clones, around four fifths of them singletons. The sequenced sample consisted of PBMCs. These receptors were obtained from a female donor in good health and CMV-seronegative.

The chain links TRBV6-1 to TRBJ2-7, with TRBD1 as a possible D gene (6 bases). V shed 0 bases and J shed 2 bases, with 11 bases lying between them. Per the germline V gene, CDR1 is MNHNS and CDR2 is SASEGT. There are 15 residues in the CDR3. For the CDR3, the DNA is TGTGCCAGCAGTGAAGCGGCAGGGGACCCCTACGAGCAGTACTTC. This encodes CASSEAAGDPYEQYF.

The chain recombines TRBV19 with TRBJ1-1, with TRBD1 matching over 7 bases. Germline CDR1 LNHDA, CDR2 SQIVND (reference sequence). V lost 3 bases and J lost 8; bases outside the gene matches: 0. The CDR3 covers 11 residues. The CDR3 DNA follows: TGTGCCAGTAGTATGGACAGGGAAGCTTTCTTT. Translating it yields CASSMDREAFF.

The V gene is TRBV4-1, the J gene TRBJ2-7, with D possibly TRBD2 on 6 matching bases. V lost 4 bases, J lost 8 bases, and 18 bases lay in between. Germline loops: CDR1 MGHRA, CDR2 YSYEKL. The CDR3 contains 14 residues. As DNA, the CDR3 is TGCGCCAGCAGCCTACGGCGGGACTCCCGCAAGCAGTACTTC. Protein sequence: CASSLRRDSRKQYF.

The genes are TRBV9 and TRBJ1-2; D uncertain. CDR1 is SGDLS and CDR2 is YYNGEE in the germline V gene. V lost 2 bases, J lost 2 bases, and 10 bases lay in between. The CDR3 has 14 amino acids. CDR3: CASSVGSINYGYTF. Here the CDR3 DNA reads TGTGCCAGCAGCGTCGGGTCAATCAACTATGGCTACACCTTC.

The V and J genes are TRBV6-6 and TRBJ1-3, with TRBD1 as a possible D gene (6 bases). The CDR3 has 15 amino acids. Between the trimmed V and J ends, which lost 0 bases and 5 bases, there was a span of 11 bases. The V gene's germline CDR1 is MNHNY and CDR2 SVGAGI (reference sequence). The CDR3 reads CASSYSTDRRNTIYF. CDR3 bases: TGTGCCAGCAGTTACTCCACGGACAGAAGAAACACCATATATTTT.

V is TRBV6-5 and J is TRBJ1-2; the match to TRBD1 covers 7 bases. The CDR3 spans 14 residues. Germline CDR1 and CDR2: MNHEY and SVGAGI. V shed 6 bases, J shed 4 bases, and the junction held 8 bases outside the gene matches. The CDR3 coding sequence is TGTGCCAGCAGCCTAGGGCGACAGGGCTATGGCTACACCTTC. It specifies CASSLGRQGYGYTF.

This rearrangement joins TRBV5-1 to TRBJ2-1; TRBD1 might be the D (6 bases). Per the germline V gene, CDR1 is SGHRS and CDR2 is YFSETQ. The CDR3 has 15 residues. V was pared by 0 bases and J by 3 bases, with 10 bases between. CDR3 amino acids: CASSLDTGYYNEQFF. The CDR3, as DNA: TGCGCCAGCAGCTTGGACACAGGGTACTACAATGAGCAGTTCTTC. The full variable domain, rest sourced from reference TRBV5-1 and TRBJ2-1, is KAGVTQTPRYLIKTRGQQVTLSCSPISGHRSVSWYQQTPGQGLQFLFEYFSETQRNKGNFPGRFSGRQFSNSRSEMNVSTLELGDSALYLCASSLDTGYYNEQFFGPGTRLTVL.

The chain uses TRBV19 and TRBJ2-3; 10 bases map to TRBD1. The CDR3 consists of 16 residues. Germline assignment: CDR1 LNHDA and CDR2 SQIVND (reference sequence). Germline trimming cut 3 bases from V and 3 bases from J; bases unmatched to any gene: 6. The CDR3 region has the DNA TGTGCCAGTAGTATGGGGACAGGGGAAGTAACAGATACGCAGTATTTT. Protein: CASSMGTGEVTDTQYF.

This chain links TRBV5-4 with TRBJ2-6, with no clear D. CDR3 length: 15 residues. The V gene lost 4 bases and the J gene lost 0 bases, with 8 bases spanning the gap. Germline V gives CDR1 SGHNT, CDR2 YYREEE (reference sequence). CDR3 nucleotide sequence: TGTGCCAGCAGCCGACAAGACTCTGGGGCCAACGTCCTGACTTTC. It translates to CASSRQDSGANVLTF. The whole variable domain, filled in from reference TRBV5-4 and TRBJ2-6, reads ETGVTQSPTHLIKTRGQQVTLRCSSQSGHNTVSWYQQALGQGPQFIFQYYREEENGRGNFPPRFSGLQFPNYSSELNVNALELDDSALYLCASSRQDSGANVLTFGAGSRLTVL.

The rearrangement links TRBV10-3 to TRBJ2-7; D gene unclear. V lost 8 bases and J 0 bases, leaving 14 bases between the germline ends. The V gene's germline CDR1 is ENHRY and CDR2 SYGVKD. The CDR3 sequence is 14 residues long. CDR3 sequence (DNA): TGTGCCATCTCGGAGCCCGGATTCTCCTACGAGCAGTACTTC. Translation: CAISEPGFSYEQYF.

In its sample, this clone was seen a few times. The chain joins TRBV18 to TRBJ1-4; 7 positions match TRBD1. The germline CDR1 and CDR2 sequences are KGHSH and LQKENI. The CDR3 is made up of 15 amino acids. Germline trimming cut 2 bases from V and 6 bases from J; bases unmatched to any gene: 6. CDR3 amino acids: CASSPSTGLDEKLFF. The DNA for the CDR3 is TGTGCCAGCTCACCATCGACAGGGTTGGATGAAAAACTGTTTTTT.

The chain uses TRBV18 and TRBJ1-2, with 7 bases matching TRBD1. The V and J ends lost 4 bases and 2 bases, in that order; junction bases with no gene match: 1. CDR1 is KGHSH, CDR2 LQKENI, per germline. CDR3 length: 13 residues. In nucleotides, the CDR3 is TGTGCCAGCTCACAGGGACAGAACTATGGCTACACCTTC. Residues: CASSQGQNYGYTF.

This clone was observed a handful of times. V is TRBV6-1 and J is TRBJ2-7; D is ambiguous. The V end lost 1 base, the J end lost 1 base, and 11 bases lay between the germline ends. CDR1 is MNHNS and CDR2 is SASEGT in the germline V gene. The CDR3 has 15 amino acids. DNA for the CDR3: TGTGCCAGCAGTGAAGTTGGCCTCTCTTCCTACGAGCAGTACTTC. The encoded protein is CASSEVGLSSYEQYF.

The V gene is TRBV30, the J gene TRBJ1-6, with 8 positions matching TRBD1. The germline V gene encodes CDR1 GTSNPN and CDR2 SVGIG (reference sequence). The CDR3 has 18 amino acids. V was clipped by 2 bases and J by 4 bases; unmatched bases: 13. The CDR3 DNA follows: TGTGCCTGGAGTTCGCAACCGCATCGACAGGGGTATAATTCACCCCTCCACTTT. Translating it yields CAWSSQPHRQGYNSPLHF.

This clone was seen more than once but under ten times. J is TRBJ2-5 and V is TRBV9, with 9 bases matching TRBD1. Germline lookup yields CDR1 SGDLS and CDR2 YYNGEE. This CDR3 comprises 16 residues. The ends lost 0 bases at V and 5 bases at J; junction bases unmatched: 8. CDR3 loop: CASSVATGGNWETQYF. Here the CDR3 DNA reads TGTGCCAGCAGCGTAGCGACAGGGGGTAATTGGGAGACCCAGTACTTC. The full variable domain, its missing parts supplied by reference TRBV9 and TRBJ2-5, is DSGVTQTPKHLITATGQRVTLRCSPRSGDLSVYWYQQSLDQGLQFLIQYYNGEERAKGNILERFSAQQFPDLHSELNLSSLELGDSALYFCASSVATGGNWETQYFGPGTRLLVL.

This chain connects TRBV14 to TRBJ2-1; 8 bases align to TRBD2. Germline CDR1 and CDR2: SGHDN and FVKESK. The CDR3 sequence is 15 residues long. Trimming cost V 3 bases and J 8 bases; bases outside gene matches: 9. The CDR3 DNA sequence: TGTGCCAGCAGCCACCTCCGCGGGGGGCTCTATGAGCAGTTCTTC. It translates to CASSHLRGGLYEQFF.

J is TRBJ2-1 and V is TRBV5-1; 9 nucleotides match TRBD2. The CDR3 is made up of 15 amino acids. With V trimmed by 1 base and J by 8 bases, 7 bases remained unmatched. CDR1 is SGHRS, CDR2 YFSETQ, per germline. Written as DNA, the CDR3 is TGCGCCAGCAGCTTGAGCGGGAGGTCAGGGGATGAGCAGTTCTTC. It is translated as CASSLSGRSGDEQFF.